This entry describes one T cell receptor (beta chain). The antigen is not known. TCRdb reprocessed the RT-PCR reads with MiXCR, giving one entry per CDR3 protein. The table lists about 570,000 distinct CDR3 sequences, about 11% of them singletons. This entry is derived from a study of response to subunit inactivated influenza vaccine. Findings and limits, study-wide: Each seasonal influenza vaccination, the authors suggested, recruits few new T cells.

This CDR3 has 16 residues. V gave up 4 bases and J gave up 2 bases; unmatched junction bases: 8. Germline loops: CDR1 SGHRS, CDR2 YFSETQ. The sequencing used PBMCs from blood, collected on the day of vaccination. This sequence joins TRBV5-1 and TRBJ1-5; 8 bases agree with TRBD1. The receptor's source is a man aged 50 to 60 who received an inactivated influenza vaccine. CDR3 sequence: CASSVDKGQGNQPQHF. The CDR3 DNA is TGCGCCAGCAGCGTCGACAAGGGACAGGGCAATCAGCCCCAGCATTTT.